Below, 30 T cell receptor beta chains from the same sample are listed, as sequenced in a study of cytomegalovirus exposure and HLA in healthy donors. The primer mix had 60 Vbeta and 13 Jbeta primers. Data came from immunoSEQ multiplex PCR; TCRdb stores just in-frame clones and leaves some out. The sample lists 100,000 to 150,000 clones, roughly 80% occurring once. The sample taken for sequencing was PBMCs. These receptors came from a female donor in good health and CMV-seronegative.

V is TRBV18 and J is TRBJ2-7, with 7 bases matching TRBD2. Germline CDR1 is KGHSH and CDR2 is LQKENI. The trim removed 2 bases at V and 4 bases at J, leaving 11 bases unmatched. This CDR3 is built from 16 residues. The chain's CDR3 is CASSPTGAGLRYEQYF. The DNA of the CDR3 is TGTGCCAGCTCACCAACCGGAGCGGGACTTCGATACGAGCAGTACTTC.

The J gene is TRBJ1-4, the V gene TRBV28, with D perhaps TRBD1 (6 bases). CDR3 length: 14 amino acids. Trimming shortened V by 4 bases and J by 8 bases, and 14 bases separated the two germline ends. Germline V gene lookup returns CDR1 MDHEN and CDR2 SYDVKM. The CDR3 loop is CASSSPGHSEKLFF. Here the CDR3 DNA reads TGTGCCAGCAGTTCCCCGGGACATAGCGAAAAACTGTTTTTT.

The rearrangement uses TRBV13 and TRBJ1-2, with 8 bases lining up with TRBD1. The CDR3 covers 18 residues. The ends lost 5 bases at V and 2 bases at J; junction bases unmatched: 16. Germline V gene sequence: CDR1 PRHDT, CDR2 FYEKMQ (reference sequence). The CDR3 DNA follows: TGTGCCAGCAGCCTGTCTACCGTAGCGAGGACAGGGAACTATGGCTACACCTTC. Its translation: CASSLSTVARTGNYGYTF.

This clone was recorded a few times. Additional DNA sequences in this sample encode the identical CDR3. The genes are TRBV27 and TRBJ2-5, with D perhaps TRBD2 (6 bases). Germline values: CDR1 MNHEY, CDR2 SMNVEV (reference sequence). The CDR3 contains 13 residues. V dropped 5 bases and J dropped 4 bases, with 11 bases sitting between them. CDR3 sequence (DNA): TGTGCCAGCAGTGGAGGGAGTGGAGAGACCCAGTACTTC. It translates to CASSGGSGETQYF.

J is TRBJ1-1 and V is TRBV6-4, with D perhaps matching TRBD1 (6 bases). V shed 0 bases and J shed 5 bases, with 10 bases lying between them. The CDR3 runs to 14 residues. Germline loops: CDR1 MRHNA, CDR2 SNTAGT. CDR3 protein: CASSDSSQGTEAFF. The CDR3 region has the DNA TGTGCCAGCAGTGACTCGAGCCAGGGGACTGAAGCTTTCTTT.

The chain is built from TRBV18 and TRBJ2-2, with D possibly TRBD1 on 6 matching bases. CDR1 and CDR2 (germline): KGHSH, LQKENI. Trimming removed 6 bases from V and 3 bases from J, with 14 bases in between. The length of the CDR3 is 15 residues. The CDR3 nucleotides are TGTGCCAGCTCTCGACAAGGGGGTGACACCGGGGAGCTGTTTTTT. Translation gives CASSRQGGDTGELFF.

V gene TRBV6-1 combines with J gene TRBJ2-5, with TRBD1 identical over 11 bases. The J call may be incorrect, as the DNA end agrees better with TRBJ2-7. Germline V lookup: CDR1 MNHNS, CDR2 SASEGT. This CDR3 is 14 amino acids long. The chain's CDR3 is CASEPGTGGYEQYF. In DNA form, the CDR3 reads TGTGCCAGCGAGCCCGGGACAGGGGGCTACGAGCAGTACTTC.

The rearrangement uses TRBV9 and TRBJ1-3; TRBD1 is a possible D gene (5 bases). The germline V gene encodes CDR1 SGDLS and CDR2 YYNGEE. This CDR3 has 16 amino acids. Between the trimmed V and J ends, which lost 0 bases and 6 bases, there was a span of 16 bases. CDR3 in DNA: TGTGCCAGCAGCGTAGCTCTGGGGGGTAAGGTAAACACCATATATTTT. This encodes CASSVALGGKVNTIYF. The whole variable domain, filled in from reference TRBV9 and TRBJ1-3, reads DSGVTQTPKHLITATGQRVTLRCSPRSGDLSVYWYQQSLDQGLQFLIQYYNGEERAKGNILERFSAQQFPDLHSELNLSSLELGDSALYFCASSVALGGKVNTIYFGEGSWLTVV.

This clone turned up a few times. The chain combines TRBV9 with TRBJ2-3, with 15 bases matching TRBD2. Germline V gene sequence: CDR1 SGDLS, CDR2 YYNGEE. The CDR3 runs 19 residues. V lost 3 bases and J lost 2; bases outside the gene matches: 10. The CDR3 here is CASSATGTSGRKTTDTQYF. The CDR3 bases are TGTGCCAGCAGCGCGACCGGGACTAGCGGGAGGAAAACCACAGATACGCAGTATTTT.

This clone occurred a few times. This sequence joins TRBV4-3 and TRBJ1-1, with D perhaps TRBD1 (5 bases). The V end was cut by 2 bases, the J end by 3 bases, with 13 bases between. The CDR3 has 15 residues. CDR1 is LGHNA and CDR2 is YSLEER in the germline V gene. The CDR3 DNA sequence: TGCGCCAGCAGCCAATTGGGGGGTATATACACTGAAGCTTTCTTT. Protein product: CASSQLGGIYTEAFF.

In the case of this clone: At the DNA level, this CDR3 is encoded by other sequences in the same sample as well. The genes are TRBV28 and TRBJ1-4; maybe TRBD1 (5 bases). The CDR3 extends over 13 amino acids. Germline CDR1 and CDR2: MDHEN and SYDVKM. Deletions cut 3 bases from V and 7 bases from J, with 9 bases between. CDR3 protein: CASSFGGFEKLFF. The CDR3 DNA reads as TGTGCCAGCAGTTTTGGGGGGTTTGAAAAACTGTTTTTT.

The V gene is TRBV27, the J gene TRBJ2-2, with D possibly matching TRBD1 (5 bases). CDR1 is MNHEY and CDR2 is SMNVEV in the germline V gene (reference sequence). CDR3 length: 14 residues. V lost 6 bases and J 3 bases, leaving 11 bases between the germline ends. CDR3 region: CASSPRDYTGELFF. DNA for the CDR3: TGTGCCAGCAGCCCCAGGGATTACACCGGGGAGCTGTTTTTT.

V is TRBV7-2 and J is TRBJ2-1; D gene unclear. V was clipped by 1 base and J by 2 bases, with 9 bases between them. This CDR3 has 15 amino acids. The V gene's germline CDR1 is SGHTA and CDR2 FQGNSA. In DNA form, the CDR3 reads TGTGCCAGCAGCTTAGACTGGTCCCCCTACAATGAGCAGTTCTTC. It codes for CASSLDWSPYNEQFF.

The genes are TRBV29-1 and TRBJ1-1; possibly TRBD1 for D (5 bases). Germline loops: CDR1 SQVTM, CDR2 ANQGSEA. V lost 5 bases to trimming and J lost 4 bases, with 14 bases between them. The CDR3 extends over 13 amino acids. The CDR3 reads CSVYDPQGTEAFF. The CDR3 DNA reads TGCAGCGTTTACGATCCTCAGGGCACTGAAGCTTTCTTT.

This clone was detected only a few times. The J gene is TRBJ2-5, the V gene TRBV7-2; 12 bases agree with TRBD2. Losses at the gene ends were 4 bases for V and 4 bases for J; bases not matched to a gene: 10. The CDR3 totals 17 residues. Germline lookup yields CDR1 SGHTA and CDR2 FQGNSA. The CDR3 region is CASSSLLAGGDGETQYF. In DNA, the CDR3 is TGTGCCAGCAGCTCATTACTAGCGGGAGGTGACGGAGAGACCCAGTACTTC.

This rearrangement joins TRBV11-1 to TRBJ1-2; D not certain. Looked up from germline, CDR1 is SGHAT and CDR2 is FQDESV (reference sequence). Deletions cut 1 base from V and 8 bases from J, with 17 bases between. CDR3 length: 15 amino acids. This CDR3 is CASSLGAPSTYGYTF. The CDR3 coding sequence is TGTGCCAGCAGCTTAGGTGCTCCCTCTACCTACGGCTACACCTTC.

V is TRBV4-2 and J is TRBJ2-7, with 8 nucleotides matching TRBD2. The germline V gene encodes CDR1 LGHNA and CDR2 YNFKEQ. J gave up 2 bases and V 1 base, and 7 bases lay outside the gene matches. The CDR3 is made up of 16 amino acids. The CDR3 is CASSQAAGLAAYEQYF. The CDR3 DNA sequence: TGTGCCAGCAGCCAAGCGGCAGGACTAGCCGCCTACGAGCAGTACTTC.

The V and J genes are TRBV29-1 and TRBJ1-1; D call uncertain. Trimming pared 6 bases from V and 5 bases from J, leaving 16 bases between. The germline gives CDR1 SQVTM, CDR2 ANQGSEA. This CDR3 comprises 13 residues. Written as DNA, the CDR3 is TGCAGCGTCGAGGGCCCCAAGAGGACTGAAGCTTTCTTT. Residues: CSVEGPKRTEAFF.

V gene TRBV7-2 combines with J gene TRBJ2-7, with 9 bases identical to TRBD1. Germline lookup yields CDR1 SGHTA and CDR2 FQGNSA. The ends lost 6 bases at V and 1 base at J; junction bases unmatched: 10. The CDR3 has 16 residues. CDR3 sequence: CASSHPPGTGSYEQYF. CDR3 bases: TGTGCCAGCAGTCACCCCCCCGGGACAGGGTCCTACGAGCAGTACTTC.

The V call is TRBV19, the J call TRBJ1-4, with no clear D. The length of the CDR3 is 14 residues. Germline assignment: CDR1 LNHDA and CDR2 SQIVND (reference sequence). V was pared by 8 bases and J by 8 bases, with 18 bases between. DNA of the CDR3: TGTGCCAGTTCCCAGTTTCGGGAAGAGGAAAAACTGTTTTTT. This gives the protein CASSQFREEEKLFF.

This chain joins TRBV10-3 and TRBJ2-1; D remains unclear. The CDR3 extends over 12 amino acids. The germline CDR1 and CDR2 sequences are ENHRY and SYGVKD. Trimming left V 2 bases short and J 8 bases short, with 7 bases between. The CDR3 reads CAISEPNDEQFF. CDR3 bases: TGTGCCATCAGTGAGCCCAATGATGAGCAGTTCTTC.

The V and J genes are TRBV9 and TRBJ2-3, with 7 bases aligning to TRBD2. Germline CDR1 SGDLS, CDR2 YYNGEE. V lost 4 bases, J lost 2 bases, and 7 bases stayed unmatched. The CDR3 extends over 15 amino acids. CDR3 bases: TGTGCCAGCAGCCCTCGGGGAGGGGACACAGATACGCAGTATTTT. It encodes CASSPRGGDTDTQYF.

The chain has TRBV5-5 and TRBJ2-7; the match to TRBD2 covers 10 bases. V dropped 2 bases and J dropped 5; count of bases not matched to a gene: 7. The CDR3 consists of 15 residues. Germline loops: CDR1 SGHKS, CDR2 YYEKEE (reference sequence). CDR3 nucleotides: TGTGCCAGCAGCTTTACGCTAGCGGGAGCTAACGAGCAGTACTTC. Encoded protein: CASSFTLAGANEQYF.

The chain couples TRBV7-9 to TRBJ2-5, with 8 bases aligning to TRBD2. The CDR3 contains 15 residues. Trimming at V came to 2 bases and at J to 1 base, leaving 3 bases not matched to a gene. Germline CDR1 reads SEHNR; CDR2 reads FQNEAQ (reference sequence). This CDR3 is CASSLRAGAQETQYF. The CDR3 coding sequence is TGTGCCAGCAGCTTAAGAGCGGGAGCCCAAGAGACCCAGTACTTC. The variable domain in full, with the rest retrieved from reference TRBV7-9 and TRBJ2-5, is DTGVSQNPRHKITKRGQNVTFRCDPISEHNRLYWYRQTLGQGPEFLTYFQNEAQLEKSRLLSDRFSAERPKGSFSTLEIQRTEQGDSAMYLCASSLRAGAQETQYFGPGTRLLVL.

The chain carries TRBV28 and TRBJ2-3; D is perhaps TRBD2 (6 bases). Trimming removed 3 bases at V and 3 bases at J, with 16 bases between. CDR1 is MDHEN and CDR2 is SYDVKM in the germline V gene. CDR3 length: 16 amino acids. The CDR3 is CASSLMGIAETDTQYF. Written as DNA, the CDR3 is TGTGCCAGCAGTTTGATGGGCATAGCGGAGACAGATACGCAGTATTTT.

This clone was detected only a few times. The rearrangement links TRBV29-1 to TRBJ1-1; 7 bases are shared with TRBD1. V was pared by 0 bases and J by 8 bases, with 3 bases of the junction left unmatched. This CDR3 has 12 amino acids. Germline assignment: CDR1 SQVTM and CDR2 ANQGSEA. CDR3: CSVEDDREEAFF. CDR3 DNA: TGCAGCGTTGAAGATGACAGGGAAGAAGCTTTCTTT. Variable domain in full (rest from reference TRBV29-1 and TRBJ1-1): SAVISQKPSRDICQRGTSLTIQCQVDSQVTMMFWYRQQPGQSLTLIATANQGSEATYESGFVIDKFPISRPNLTFSTLTVSNMSPEDSSIYLCSVEDDREEAFFGQGTRLTVV.

The chain has TRBV5-1 and TRBJ1-1, with TRBD1 matching over 10 bases. V lost 0 bases and J lost 6; bases outside the gene matches: 5. CDR1 SGHRS and CDR2 YFSETQ come from the germline V gene. The CDR3 has 15 amino acids. This CDR3 reads CASSLEGQGFAEAFF. CDR3 bases: TGCGCCAGCAGCTTGGAGGGACAGGGGTTCGCTGAAGCTTTCTTT.

The genes are TRBV28 and TRBJ2-7, with 8 bases lining up with TRBD1. Germline CDR1 is MDHEN and CDR2 is SYDVKM. V lost 0 bases to trimming and J lost 7 bases; unmatched junction nucleotides: 5. This CDR3 region has 14 residues. Here the CDR3 reads CASSLWDRAGEQYF. As DNA, the CDR3 is TGTGCCAGCAGTTTATGGGACAGGGCGGGAGAGCAGTACTTC.

The J gene is TRBJ2-7, the V gene TRBV11-2; 9 bases agree with TRBD2. Germline V CDR1 and CDR2: SGHAT, FQNNGV. V dropped 2 bases and J dropped 5; count of bases not matched to a gene: 7. The length of the CDR3 is 15 residues. CDR3 DNA sequence: TGTGCCAGCAGCTTATTTGCGGGAGGGAGCGACGAGCAGTACTTC. This encodes CASSLFAGGSDEQYF.

The DNA of the CDR3 is TGTGCCAGCAGCTTGACTAGCGGGAGTGGAGAGACCCAGTACTTC. Translated: CASSLTSGSGETQYF. The chain has TRBV7-2 and TRBJ2-5; 12 nucleotides align to TRBD2. The CDR3 loop spans 15 amino acids. Trimming cost V 3 bases and J 4 bases; bases outside gene matches: 3. Germline V gene lookup returns CDR1 SGHTA and CDR2 FQGNSA. Using reference TRBV7-2 and TRBJ2-5 for the parts outside the CDR3, the full variable domain is GAGVSQSPSNKVTEKGKDVELRCDPISGHTALYWYRQSLGQGLEFLIYFQGNSAPDKSGLPSDRFSAERTGGSVSTLTIQRTQQEDSAVYLCASSLTSGSGETQYFGPGTRLLVL.